This entry lists 21 T cell receptor beta chains sequenced from one sample in a study of shared clonotypes between healthy human individuals. TCRdb keeps only in-frame clones here, not all; method: immunoSEQ multiplex PCR. This sample has 2,100,000 or so clones; around 95% occur once, and the top ten carry more than 0.1%. The material sequenced was naive CD4+ T cells sorted from blood. Subset described: CD45RA+ positively selected. These receptors all come from a young man in good health.

Of note for this clone: The same CDR3 is also encoded by other DNA sequences in this sample. This chain uses TRBV18 with TRBJ1-1, with D maybe TRBD1 (6 bases). V lost 3 bases to trimming and J lost 0 bases, with 11 bases between them. This CDR3 has 15 amino acids. Germline V CDR1 and CDR2: KGHSH, LQKENI. The CDR3 region is CASSPLQGMNTEAFF. The CDR3 DNA is TGTGCCAGCTCACCCCTACAGGGTATGAACACTGAAGCTTTCTTT.

This sequence joins TRBV29-1 and TRBJ2-5; D call uncertain. The CDR3 covers 14 residues. Trimming stripped 4 bases from V and 0 bases from J, with 12 bases between. Germline CDR1 and CDR2: SQVTM and ANQGSEA. The CDR3 loop is CSVVGREYQETQYF. CDR3 sequence (DNA): TGCAGCGTTGTTGGCAGAGAGTACCAAGAGACCCAGTACTTC.

This chain links TRBV7-6 with TRBJ2-2; 9 nucleotides line up with TRBD2. The CDR3 is 15 amino acids. CDR1 and CDR2 from the germline V gene are SGHVS and FNYEAQ. V lost 5 bases and J lost 6; bases outside the gene matches: 7. The CDR3 loop reads CASSASGGTAGELFF. CDR3 DNA sequence: TGTGCCAGCAGCGCCAGCGGGGGGACGGCCGGGGAGCTGTTTTTT.

The CDR3 loop is CASSLGSLYEQYF. The CDR3 coding sequence is TGTGCCAGCAGCTTGGGCAGTCTGTACGAGCAGTACTTC. The V and J genes are TRBV7-2 and TRBJ2-7; D unresolved. Trimming removed 3 bases at V and 4 bases at J, with 10 bases between. The CDR3 covers 13 residues. Looked up from germline, CDR1 is SGHTA and CDR2 is FQGNSA.

J is TRBJ1-2 and V is TRBV6-5; TRBD1 is a possible D gene (6 bases). Trimming left V 2 bases short and J 5 bases short, with 9 bases between. This CDR3 is built from 13 residues. Germline-derived CDR1 and CDR2 are MNHEY and SVGAGI. In DNA form, the CDR3 reads TGTGCCAGCAGTTACACGGACAGTTATGGCTACACCTTC. It is translated as CASSYTDSYGYTF.

This sequence joins TRBV5-6 and TRBJ1-4; the D gene is possibly TRBD1 (5 bases). The CDR3 extends over 14 amino acids. The V gene lost 4 bases and the J gene lost 7 bases, with 14 bases spanning the gap. Germline V gene data show CDR1 as SGHDT and CDR2 as YYEEEE. As DNA, the CDR3 is TGTGCCAGCAGCGATTCAGGGAGCGGTGAAAAACTGTTTTTT. Its protein is CASSDSGSGEKLFF.

The chain links TRBV18 to TRBJ2-1, with 8 nucleotides matching TRBD2. Germline V CDR1 and CDR2: KGHSH, LQKENI. The CDR3 consists of 14 residues. With V trimmed by 3 bases and J by 8 bases, 6 bases remained unmatched. This CDR3 is CASSPASGSYEQFF. The CDR3 bases are TGTGCCAGCTCACCGGCCAGCGGGAGCTATGAGCAGTTCTTC.

To note about this clone: Other DNA sequences in the sample encode the same CDR3. The V and J genes are TRBV6-5 and TRBJ2-7; 7 positions match TRBD2. CDR3 length equals 15 residues. With 0 bases clipped from V and 2 bases from J, the junction kept 4 bases outside the gene matches. The germline CDR1 and CDR2 sequences are MNHEY and SVGAGI. CDR3: CASSYSGGSPYEQYF. As DNA, the CDR3 is TGTGCCAGCAGTTACTCGGGCGGGAGTCCCTACGAGCAGTACTTC.

V gene TRBV11-2 combines with J gene TRBJ2-3; no definite D call. V was shortened by 1 base and J by 6 bases, with 11 bases between the two germline ends. The germline gives CDR1 SGHAT, CDR2 FQNNGV. The CDR3 sequence is 14 residues long. Here the CDR3 DNA reads TGTGCCAGCAGCTTAGCTCAAGCTCGGGATACGCAGTATTTT. This gives the protein CASSLAQARDTQYF.

The rearrangement uses TRBV15 and TRBJ1-2; D gene ambiguous. The germline V and J ends were trimmed by 0 bases and 7 bases, with 9 bases remaining between them. This CDR3 has 13 residues. Germline lookup yields CDR1 LNHNV and CDR2 YYDKDF (reference sequence). CDR3 residues: CATSRESRGGYTF. The DNA of the CDR3 is TGTGCCACCAGCAGAGAAAGTCGGGGTGGCTACACCTTC.

Notes on this clone: Within the sample, other DNA sequences also encode this same CDR3. V usage is TRBV20-1 and J usage is TRBJ2-5, with no clear D. This CDR3 has 11 residues. Germline V gene sequence: CDR1 DFQATT, CDR2 SNEGSKA (reference sequence). Trimming took off 4 bases at V and 2 bases at J, with 5 bases between the two ends. CDR3: CSATRQETQYF. In DNA, the CDR3 is TGCAGTGCTACTAGACAAGAGACCCAGTACTTC.

The rearrangement uses TRBV7-9 and TRBJ2-1, with TRBD2 matching 13 bases. The CDR3 has 17 residues. V lost 1 base, J lost 5 bases, and 5 bases stayed unmatched. Germline CDR1 and CDR2: SEHNR and FQNEAQ (reference sequence). Here the CDR3 reads CASSLVGTSGINNEQFF. The CDR3 DNA follows: TGTGCCAGCAGCTTAGTAGGGACTAGCGGGATAAACAATGAGCAGTTCTTC.

The rearrangement uses TRBV2 and TRBJ2-5; maybe TRBD1 (5 bases). CDR3 size: 13 residues. The germline CDR1 and CDR2 sequences are SNHLY and FYNNEI. V was shortened by 3 bases and J by 6 bases, with 11 bases between the two germline ends. The CDR3 is CASSDTGVKTQYF. CDR3 sequence (DNA): TGTGCCAGCAGTGATACAGGAGTGAAGACCCAGTACTTC.

The V gene is TRBV10-3, the J gene TRBJ2-7; 9 nucleotides line up with TRBD1. CDR1 is ENHRY, CDR2 SYGVKD, per germline. This CDR3 contains 16 residues. Trimming removed 0 bases from V and 6 bases from J; junction bases left unmatched: 9. DNA of the CDR3: TGTGCCATCAGTGAGTCGAGGGGACAGGGCGGCGGCGAGCAGTACTTC. Encoded protein: CAISESRGQGGGEQYF.

The chain links TRBV6-5 to TRBJ2-2, with TRBD1 identical over 7 bases. Looked up from germline, CDR1 is MNHEY and CDR2 is SVGAGI. V shed 5 bases, J shed 1 base, and the junction held 4 bases outside the gene matches. This CDR3 region has 15 residues. The CDR3 here is CASSNDRVNTGELFF. The CDR3 bases are TGTGCCAGCAGTAATGACAGGGTGAACACCGGGGAGCTGTTTTTT.

The chain couples TRBV6-1 to TRBJ2-3, with D possibly matching TRBD2 (5 bases). CDR1 is MNHNS, CDR2 SASEGT, per germline. Trimming removed 4 bases from V and 1 base from J, with 9 bases in between. The CDR3 has 14 residues. The CDR3 loop reads CASSGGGRTDTQYF. The CDR3 DNA sequence: TGTGCCAGCAGTGGCGGCGGGCGCACAGATACGCAGTATTTT.

In its sample, this clone was seen a few times. The chain joins TRBV6-5 to TRBJ2-3, with D perhaps matching TRBD2 (7 bases). V was pared by 2 bases and J by 3 bases, with 15 bases between. The V gene's germline CDR1 is MNHEY and CDR2 SVGAGI. The CDR3 sequence is 16 residues long. As DNA, the CDR3 is TGTGCCAGCAGTTACGACTTTGGGGGGGCAACAGATACGCAGTATTTT. This sequence encodes CASSYDFGGATDTQYF.

The V call is TRBV6-5, the J call TRBJ1-4; D unresolved. V was clipped by 6 bases and J by 5 bases, with 13 bases between them. The CDR3 contains 14 residues. The V gene's germline CDR1 is MNHEY and CDR2 SVGAGI. The CDR3 coding sequence is TGTGCCAGCAGGATCGGACGGGTGAATGAAAAACTGTTTTTT. It specifies CASRIGRVNEKLFF.

The gene calls are TRBV30 and TRBJ2-1; 11 bases line up with TRBD2. In germline, CDR1 is GTSNPN, CDR2 SVGIG (reference sequence). This CDR3 spans 14 amino acids. Trimming removed 1 base from V and 8 bases from J; junction bases left unmatched: 4. As DNA, the CDR3 is TGTGCCTGGAGTGGACTAGCGGGGCCCGATGAGCAGTTCTTC. This encodes CAWSGLAGPDEQFF.

The chain carries TRBV6-5 and TRBJ2-4, with 10 bases aligning to TRBD2. V lost 5 bases, J lost 7 bases, and 5 bases stayed unmatched. Germline CDR1 is MNHEY and CDR2 is SVGAGI. This CDR3 has 14 amino acids. The CDR3 bases are TGTGCCAGCAGTCCCCTAGCGGGAGAGAACATTCAGTACTTC. Its translation: CASSPLAGENIQYF.

This chain uses TRBV19 with TRBJ1-2; D unresolved. Germline V gene data show CDR1 as LNHDA and CDR2 as SQIVND (reference sequence). Trimming shortened V by 0 bases and J by 4 bases, and 9 bases separated the two germline ends. This CDR3 has 14 residues. The CDR3 protein is CASSIDSTAYGYTF. CDR3 nucleotides: TGTGCCAGTAGTATAGATTCCACAGCCTATGGCTACACCTTC.